The present T cell receptor (beta chain) was sequenced within a study of blood T cell repertoires in COVID-19. Overall study: Acute and convalescent COVID-19 specimens originated in the United States, Italy and Spain.

Original handling: The assay estimated nucleated cells by amplifying reference gene primers. Sequencing used immunoSEQ multiplex PCR; TCRdb keeps in-frame clones, though not all of them. V and J calls and clone size are copied from that table; D and trimming were computed from the DNA. The sample carries 200,000 to 300,000 clones, about 80% recorded once. This CDR3 comprises 12 residues. With 6 bases removed from V and 7 bases from J, the gap between germline ends came to 12 bases. Germline V CDR1 and CDR2: LNHDA, SQIVND (reference sequence). The material sequenced was peripheral blood. The chain links TRBV19 to TRBJ1-2, with a tentative D call TRBD1 (5 bases). The receptor comes from a woman older than 75 with acute or convalescent COVID-19. This CDR3 reads CASRPQGGGYTF. In DNA, the CDR3 is TGTGCCAGTAGGCCGCAGGGAGGTGGCTACACCTTC.